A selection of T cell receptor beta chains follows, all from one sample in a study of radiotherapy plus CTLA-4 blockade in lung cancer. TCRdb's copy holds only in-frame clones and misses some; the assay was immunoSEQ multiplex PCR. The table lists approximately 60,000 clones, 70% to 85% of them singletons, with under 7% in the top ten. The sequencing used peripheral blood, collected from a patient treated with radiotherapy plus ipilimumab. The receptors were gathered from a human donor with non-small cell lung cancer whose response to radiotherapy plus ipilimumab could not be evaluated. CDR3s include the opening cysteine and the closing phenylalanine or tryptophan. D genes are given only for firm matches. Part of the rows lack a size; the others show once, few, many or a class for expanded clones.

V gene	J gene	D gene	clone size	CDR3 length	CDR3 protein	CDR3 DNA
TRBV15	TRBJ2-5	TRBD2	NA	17	CATSRDDPGTTQETQYF	TGTGCCACCAGCAGAGATGACCCCGGGACTACTCAAGAGACCCAGTACTTC
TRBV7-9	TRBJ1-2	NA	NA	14	CASSLGQGGRGYTF	TGTGCCAGCAGCTTAGGCCAGGGAGGAAGGGGCTACACCTTC
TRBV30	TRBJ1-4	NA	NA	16	CAWIPATGGTNEKLFF	TGTGCCTGGATCCCCGCCACGGGGGGGACTAATGAAAAACTGTTTTTT
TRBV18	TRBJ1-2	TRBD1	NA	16	CASSPTGQGRDYGYTF	TGTGCCAGCTCACCGACAGGACAGGGGAGGGACTATGGCTACACCTTC
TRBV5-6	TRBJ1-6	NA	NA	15	CASSSRQPPRSPLHF	TGTGCCAGCAGCTCCCGACAGCCTCCTCGGTCACCCCTCCACTTT
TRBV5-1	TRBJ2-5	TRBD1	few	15	CASSLTGTVQETQYF	TGCGCCAGCAGCTTGACGGGGACAGTACAAGAGACCCAGTACTTC
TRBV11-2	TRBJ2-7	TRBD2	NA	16	CASSLVAGTSSYEQYF	TGTGCCAGCAGCTTAGTAGCGGGGACGAGCTCCTACGAGCAGTACTTC
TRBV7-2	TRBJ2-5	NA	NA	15	CASSLAGVGGETQYF	TGTGCCAGCAGCTTAGCCGGGGTCGGCGGAGAGACCCAGTACTTC
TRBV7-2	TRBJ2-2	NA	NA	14	CASSSNQGAGELFF	TGTGCCAGCAGCTCGAACCAGGGTGCCGGGGAGCTGTTTTTT
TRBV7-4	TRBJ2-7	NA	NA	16	CASSSYQGPCPYEQYF	TGTGCCAGCAGCTCTTACCAGGGGCCCTGTCCCTACGAGCAGTACTTC
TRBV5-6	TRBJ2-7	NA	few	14	CASSLAAGIYEQYF	TGTGCCAGCAGCTTGGCCGCAGGGATCTACGAGCAGTACTTC
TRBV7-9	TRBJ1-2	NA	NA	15	CASRGGRFVAGGYTF	TGTGCCTCCCGGGGGGGGCGGTTCGTAGCCGGCGGCTACACCTTC
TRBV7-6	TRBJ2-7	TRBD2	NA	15	CASSLLAGGRDEQYF	TGTGCCAGCAGCTTACTAGCGGGAGGACGGGACGAGCAGTACTTC
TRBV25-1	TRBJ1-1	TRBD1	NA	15	CASRGQGAGNTGAFF	TGTGCCAGCAGAGGACAGGGGGCCGGGAACACTGGAGCTTTCTTT
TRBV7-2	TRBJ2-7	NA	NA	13	CASSFRGEAEQYF	TGTGCCAGCAGCTTTCGGGGAGAGGCCGAGCAGTACTTC
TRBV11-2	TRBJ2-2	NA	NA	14	CASRWTQNTGELFF	TGTGCCAGCAGATGGACACAGAACACCGGGGAGCTGTTTTTT
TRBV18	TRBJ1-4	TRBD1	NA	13	CASSGTGNEKLFF	TGTGCCAGCTCAGGGACAGGGAATGAAAAACTGTTTTTT
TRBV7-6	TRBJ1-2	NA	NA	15	CASSPYAGENYGYTF	TGTGCCAGCAGCCCGTATGCAGGGGAGAACTATGGCTACACCTTC
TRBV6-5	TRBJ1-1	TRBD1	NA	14	CASSWGQGNTEAFF	TGTGCCAGCAGTTGGGGACAGGGAAACACTGAAGCTTTCTTT
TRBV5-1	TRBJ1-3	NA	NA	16	CASSLAGGVGGNTIYF	TGCGCCAGCAGCTTGGCCGGAGGGGTCGGTGGAAACACCATATATTTT
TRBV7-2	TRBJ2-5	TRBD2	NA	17	CASSPWGSGGPQETQYF	TGTGCCAGCAGCCCGTGGGGGAGCGGGGGTCCCCAAGAGACCCAGTACTTC
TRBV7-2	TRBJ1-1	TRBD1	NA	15	CASSLGVRGRTEAFF	TGTGCCAGCAGCTTAGGGGTCAGGGGGAGGACTGAAGCTTTCTTT
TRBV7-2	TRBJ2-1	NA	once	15	CASTPGRGLYNEQFF	TGTGCCAGCACCCCGGGGCGGGGCCTCTACAATGAGCAGTTCTTC
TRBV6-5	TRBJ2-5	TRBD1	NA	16	CASSYSLTGGKETQYF	TGTGCCAGCAGTTACAGTTTGACAGGGGGGAAGGAGACCCAGTACTTC
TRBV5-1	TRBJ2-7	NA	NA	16	CASSLDGTGGRYEQYF	TGCGCCAGCAGCTTGGATGGAACCGGGGGTCGGTACGAGCAGTACTTC
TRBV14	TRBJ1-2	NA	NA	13	CASSQDRSYGYTF	TGTGCCAGCAGCCAAGATCGGAGTTATGGCTACACCTTC
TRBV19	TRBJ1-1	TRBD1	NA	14	CASSIANRGTEAFF	TGTGCCAGTAGTATAGCAAACAGGGGCACTGAAGCTTTCTTT
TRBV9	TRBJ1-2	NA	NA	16	CASTRGGGREFYGYTF	TGTGCCAGCACCCGAGGGGGGGGGAGGGAATTCTATGGCTACACCTTC
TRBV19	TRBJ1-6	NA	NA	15	CASRPQGTNNSPLHF	TGTGCCAGTAGACCCCAGGGGACCAATAATTCACCCCTCCACTTT
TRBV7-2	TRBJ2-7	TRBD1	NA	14	CASSTGTGHHEQYF	TGTGCCAGCAGTACCGGGACAGGGCACCACGAGCAGTACTTC
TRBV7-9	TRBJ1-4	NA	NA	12	CASGLFNEKLFF	TGTGCCAGCGGGCTGTTTAATGAAAAACTGTTTTTT
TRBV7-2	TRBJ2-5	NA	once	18	CASSLSPIPQGHQETQYF	TGTGCCAGCAGCTTGTCCCCGATCCCCCAGGGCCACCAAGAGACCCAGTACTTC
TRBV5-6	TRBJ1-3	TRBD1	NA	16	CASSLISGQGRNTIYF	TGTGCCAGCAGCTTGATTTCGGGACAGGGAAGAAACACCATATATTTT
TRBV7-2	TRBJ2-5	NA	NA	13	CASSLGVRETQYF	TGTGCCAGCAGCTTAGGCGTGCGGGAGACCCAGTACTTC
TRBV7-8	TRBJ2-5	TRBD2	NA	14	CASSLPTSVKTQYF	TGTGCCAGCAGCTTACCCACTAGCGTCAAGACCCAGTACTTC
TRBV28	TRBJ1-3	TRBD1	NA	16	CASSLEQGTNGNTIYF	TGTGCCAGCAGTTTAGAACAGGGGACGAATGGAAACACCATATATTTT
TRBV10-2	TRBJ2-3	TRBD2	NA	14	CASSVAGRTDTQYF	TGCGCCAGCAGTGTAGCGGGTCGCACAGATACGCAGTATTTT
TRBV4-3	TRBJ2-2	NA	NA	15	CASSQEWRGVRELFF	TGCGCCAGCAGCCAAGAGTGGCGGGGTGTCCGGGAGCTGTTTTTT
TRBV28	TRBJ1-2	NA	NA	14	CASSGPGRGYGYTF	TGTGCCAGCAGTGGACCAGGGAGGGGCTATGGCTACACCTTC
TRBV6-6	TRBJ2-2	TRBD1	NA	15	CASSRTGGGTGELFF	TGTGCCAGCAGTAGGACAGGGGGCGGCACCGGGGAGCTGTTTTTT
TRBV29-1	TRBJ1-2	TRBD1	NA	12	CSVDRDRLGYTF	TGCAGCGTTGACCGGGACAGACTTGGCTACACCTTC
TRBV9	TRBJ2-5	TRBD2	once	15	CASSPHRGDQETQYF	TGTGCCAGCAGCCCGCACCGGGGGGACCAAGAGACCCAGTACTTC
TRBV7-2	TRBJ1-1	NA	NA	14	CASSLVARGTEAFF	TGTGCCAGCAGCTTAGTGGCCCGGGGCACTGAAGCTTTCTTT
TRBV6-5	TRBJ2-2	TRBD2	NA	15	CASSKLAGFTGELFF	TGTGCCAGCAGTAAACTAGCGGGTTTCACCGGGGAGCTGTTTTTT
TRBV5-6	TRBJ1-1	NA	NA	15	CASSGRARGNTEAFF	TGTGCCAGCAGCGGACGGGCTCGGGGGAACACTGAAGCTTTCTTT
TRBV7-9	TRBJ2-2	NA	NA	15	CASSLTSPTGGELFF	TGTGCCAGCAGCTTGACCTCACCAACAGGCGGGGAGCTGTTTTTT
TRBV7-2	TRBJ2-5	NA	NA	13	CASSLSRQETQYF	TGTGCCAGCAGCTTATCTAGACAAGAGACCCAGTACTTC
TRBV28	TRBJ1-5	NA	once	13	CAGGFDSNQPQHF	TGTGCGGGGGGGTTTGATAGCAATCAGCCCCAGCATTTT
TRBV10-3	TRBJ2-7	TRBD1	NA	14	CAIKGPGTAYEQYF	TGTGCCATCAAGGGCCCCGGGACAGCCTACGAGCAGTACTTC
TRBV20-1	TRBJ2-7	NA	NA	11	CSALSSYEQYF	TGCAGTGCCCTGAGCTCCTACGAGCAGTACTTC
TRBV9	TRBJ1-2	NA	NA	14	CASSVASDSYGYTF	TGTGCCAGCAGCGTAGCATCGGACAGCTATGGCTACACCTTC
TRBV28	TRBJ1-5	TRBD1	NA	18	CASSLGQGFPYSNQPQHF	TGTGCCAGCAGCCTTGGACAGGGGTTCCCTTATAGCAATCAGCCCCAGCATTTT
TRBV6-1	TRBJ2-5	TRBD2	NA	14	CASSVTSGGETQYF	TGTGCCAGCAGTGTCACTAGCGGGGGAGAGACCCAGTACTTC
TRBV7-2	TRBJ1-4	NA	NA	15	CASSAPNLSGEKLFF	TGTGCCAGCAGCGCTCCGAACCTTTCAGGTGAAAAACTGTTTTTT
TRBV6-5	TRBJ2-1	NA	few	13	CASSYSGFNEQFF	TGTGCCAGCAGTTACTCCGGTTTCAATGAGCAGTTCTTC
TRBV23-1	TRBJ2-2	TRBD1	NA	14	CASSQSDRGGELFF	TGCGCCAGCAGTCAGAGCGACAGGGGCGGGGAACTGTTTTTT
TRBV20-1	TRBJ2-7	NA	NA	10	CSALRYEQYF	TGCAGTGCTCTCAGGTACGAGCAGTACTTC